Following are 24 T cell receptor beta chains from one sample sequenced in a study of T cell changes during pregnancy in multiple sclerosis. The data were produced by immunoSEQ multiplex PCR, yet TCRdb's version contains in-frame clones alone and is incomplete. Of about 99,000 clones listed, roughly 92% are singletons. The sample consisted of peripheral blood, taken after pregnancy. These receptors were obtained from a female donor with multiple sclerosis, enrolled in a pregnancy study.

The J gene is TRBJ2-4, the V gene TRBV28; 8 bases map to TRBD2. The V gene's germline CDR1 is MDHEN and CDR2 SYDVKM. The junction had 19 bases not matched to a gene; V was cut back by 5 bases and J by 1 base. The CDR3 length is 20 residues. The CDR3 reads CASSLAGRVGAGVAKNIQYF. The CDR3 bases are TGTGCCAGCAGTCTCGCCGGGAGGGTCGGAGCGGGAGTTGCCAAAAACATTCAGTACTTC.

The V call is TRBV15, the J call TRBJ1-5, with D unclear. Trimming stripped 0 bases from V and 0 bases from J, with 9 bases between. This CDR3 has 16 amino acids. CDR1 LNHNV and CDR2 YYDKDF come from the germline V gene (reference sequence). The DNA for the CDR3 is TGTGCCACCAGCAGAGATTTCACGGGTAGCAATCAGCCCCAGCATTTT. Translating gives CATSRDFTGSNQPQHF.

This clone was recorded only once. The CDR3 bases are TGTGCCAGCAGCTTAGGGACAGGGAAACACGAGCAGTACTTC. Protein product: CASSLGTGKHEQYF. V and J are TRBV7-9 and TRBJ2-7, with TRBD1 identical over 8 bases. The CDR3 extends over 14 amino acids. The V and J ends lost 1 base and 5 bases, in that order; junction bases with no gene match: 4. CDR1 is SEHNR and CDR2 is FQNEAQ in the germline V gene (reference sequence).

V and J are TRBV2 and TRBJ1-1; the D is unclear. The CDR3 runs to 14 residues. V was trimmed by 2 bases and J by 10 bases, leaving 17 bases between them. Germline V gene data show CDR1 as SNHLY and CDR2 as FYNNEI. Here the CDR3 reads CASSEPGAQKLAFF. The CDR3 coding sequence is TGTGCCAGCAGTGAACCAGGTGCCCAGAAGTTAGCTTTCTTT.

This rearrangement joins TRBV27 to TRBJ2-1; D gene unclear. Germline V gene data show CDR1 as MNHEY and CDR2 as SMNVEV (reference sequence). The CDR3 has 13 amino acids. Between the trimmed V and J ends, which lost 4 bases and 11 bases, there was a span of 15 bases. The CDR3 DNA sequence: TGTGCCAGCAGTTCCCCTCGTACTGGTAAGCAGTTCTTC. Translated, it gives CASSSPRTGKQFF.

The chain has TRBV7-2 and TRBJ1-1; 8 nucleotides match TRBD1. This CDR3 is built from 14 residues. Germline CDR1 and CDR2: SGHTA and FQGNSA. V lost 7 bases, J lost 2 bases, and 6 bases stayed unmatched. The CDR3 here is CASIRDRLNTEAFF. DNA of the CDR3: TGTGCCAGCATCCGGGACAGGCTAAACACTGAAGCTTTCTTT.

CDR3 sequence (DNA): TGTGCCAGCTTTCGTTCTGGACAGTCCTACGAGCAGTACTTC. Its protein product is CASFRSGQSYEQYF. The chain recombines TRBV28 with TRBJ2-7; maybe TRBD1 (6 bases). CDR1 and CDR2 from the germline V gene are MDHEN and SYDVKM. The CDR3 covers 14 residues. The V and J ends lost 8 bases and 1 base respectively, with 15 bases between them.

The CDR3 nucleotides are TGTGCCAGCAGCTTGGCGGGGAGGGCGAATTCACCCCTCCACTTT. Its translation: CASSLAGRANSPLHF. V gene TRBV13 combines with J gene TRBJ1-6; D not resolved. Trimming left V 3 bases short and J 7 bases short, with 13 bases between. CDR3 length: 15 residues. CDR1 and CDR2 (germline): PRHDT, FYEKMQ (reference sequence). Supplemented by reference TRBV13 and TRBJ1-6, the full variable domain reads AAGVIQSPRHLIKEKRETATLKCYPIPRHDTVYWYQQGPGQDPQFLISFYEKMQSDKGSIPDRFSAQQFSDYHSELNMSSLELGDSALYFCASSLAGRANSPLHFGNGTRLTVT.

The gene calls are TRBV28 and TRBJ1-1; 10 bases align to TRBD1. Germline V gene lookup returns CDR1 MDHEN and CDR2 SYDVKM. This CDR3 region has 17 residues. V lost 2 bases to trimming and J lost 5 bases; unmatched junction nucleotides: 11. The CDR3 region is CASSLNPGGQGRTEAFF. DNA of the CDR3: TGTGCCAGCAGTTTAAATCCCGGGGGACAGGGGAGGACTGAAGCTTTCTTT.

The gene calls are TRBV28 and TRBJ1-2, with a weak D call TRBD1 (5 bases). Germline V gene data show CDR1 as MDHEN and CDR2 as SYDVKM. With 3 bases removed from V and 4 bases from J, the gap between germline ends came to 9 bases. The CDR3 is 13 residues long. The CDR3 loop is CASSFDGGYGYTF. The CDR3 DNA follows: TGTGCCAGCAGTTTCGACGGGGGCTATGGCTACACCTTC.

The chain links TRBV7-2 to TRBJ2-2, with D tentatively TRBD2 (6 bases). This CDR3 has 15 residues. Germline V gene lookup returns CDR1 SGHTA and CDR2 FQGNSA. The germline V and J ends were trimmed by 2 bases and 6 bases, with 13 bases remaining between them. The CDR3 coding sequence is TGTGCCAGCAGCTTAAAGGCTAGCGCGTCCGGGGAGCTGTTTTTT. This codes for CASSLKASASGELFF.

The chain joins TRBV9 to TRBJ2-2; no firm D call. V lost 1 base and J 0 bases, leaving 10 bases between the germline ends. Per germline, CDR1 SGDLS and CDR2 YYNGEE. The CDR3 covers 16 residues. CDR3 in amino acids: CASSVSRTANTGELFF. Written as DNA, the CDR3 is TGTGCCAGCAGCGTAAGTCGCACGGCGAACACCGGGGAGCTGTTTTTT.

The J gene is TRBJ1-4, the V gene TRBV15, with TRBD1 identical over 7 bases. Germline lookup yields CDR1 LNHNV and CDR2 YYDKDF (reference sequence). The CDR3 totals 17 residues. The trim removed 0 bases at V and 6 bases at J, leaving 10 bases unmatched. Here the CDR3 reads CATSREVHRTGDEKLFF. CDR3 in DNA: TGTGCCACCAGCAGAGAAGTTCACAGGACAGGTGATGAAAAACTGTTTTTT.

V is TRBV28 and J is TRBJ2-1, with 10 bases aligning to TRBD2. Trimming removed 7 bases from V and 7 bases from J; junction bases left unmatched: 10. This CDR3 spans 15 amino acids. CDR1 is MDHEN and CDR2 is SYDVKM in the germline V gene. The CDR3 DNA reads TGTGCCAGCACGGCTGAACCTAGCGGGAGAAATGAGCAGTTCTTC. It codes for CASTAEPSGRNEQFF.

The chain has TRBV5-1 and TRBJ2-1, with 9 bases matching TRBD2. From germline, CDR1 is SGHRS and CDR2 YFSETQ. With 5 bases clipped from V and 0 bases from J, the junction kept 9 bases outside the gene matches. This CDR3 contains 17 residues. CDR3 sequence: CASRLAGAQSSYNEQFF. CDR3 coding DNA: TGCGCCAGCAGGTTAGCGGGGGCCCAGAGCTCCTACAATGAGCAGTTCTTC.

This rearrangement joins TRBV5-5 to TRBJ1-5; D remains ambiguous. Trimming removed 4 bases at V and 2 bases at J, with 13 bases between. The germline CDR1 and CDR2 sequences are SGHKS and YYEKEE (reference sequence). This CDR3 comprises 15 residues. The CDR3 DNA reads TGTGCCAGCAGCGCCCCGGGGAGTGGCAATCAGCCCCAGCATTTT. Amino acids: CASSAPGSGNQPQHF. The whole variable domain, filled in from reference TRBV5-5 and TRBJ1-5, reads DAGVTQSPTHLIKTRGQQVTLRCSPISGHKSVSWYQQVLGQGPQFIFQYYEKEERGRGNFPDRFSARQFPNYSSELNVNALLLGDSALYLCASSAPGSGNQPQHFGDGTRLSIL.

The V gene is TRBV4-1, the J gene TRBJ2-1; 10 bases are a match to TRBD2. CDR1 MGHRA and CDR2 YSYEKL come from the germline V gene. CDR3 size: 16 residues. J was trimmed by 0 bases and V by 5 bases; bases with no gene match: 4. As DNA, the CDR3 is TGCGCCAGCAGCTTACTAGCGGGGAGCTCCTACAATGAGCAGTTCTTC. Amino acids: CASSLLAGSSYNEQFF.

The sample holds one count of this clone. The chain has TRBV5-3 and TRBJ2-7; 9 bases are shared with TRBD1. TRBV5-3 is marked as an open reading frame, function uncertain. The CDR3 spans 14 residues. J was trimmed by 3 bases and V by 4 bases; bases with no gene match: 5. CDR3 sequence (DNA): TGTGCCAGAAGCCCGGGACAGGGATTCTACGAGCAGTACTTC. This translates into CARSPGQGFYEQYF.

V usage is TRBV7-8 and J usage is TRBJ2-7; 8 bases align to TRBD2. Germline loops: CDR1 SGHVS, CDR2 FQNEAQ. J lost 0 bases, V lost 2 bases, and 6 bases had no gene match. This CDR3 comprises 16 residues. CDR3 protein: CASSLKLAAPSYEQYF. As DNA, the CDR3 is TGTGCCAGCAGCTTAAAACTAGCGGCCCCCTCCTACGAGCAGTACTTC.

As DNA, the CDR3 is TGTGCCAGCAGCCGGGGGGGTAGGGACCACGAGCAGTACTTC. Its translation is CASSRGGRDHEQYF. The chain is built from TRBV7-2 and TRBJ2-7; 8 nucleotides align to TRBD2. This CDR3 has 14 residues. V shed 5 bases, J shed 5 bases, and the junction held 8 bases outside the gene matches. Germline V gene sequence: CDR1 SGHTA, CDR2 FQGNSA.

V usage is TRBV7-2 and J usage is TRBJ1-1; D ambiguous. Germline-derived CDR1 and CDR2 are SGHTA and FQGNSA. Trimming pared 2 bases from V and 0 bases from J, leaving 4 bases between. The CDR3 is made up of 13 amino acids. CDR3 amino acids: CASSLQMNTEAFF. The CDR3 DNA sequence: TGTGCCAGCAGCTTACAGATGAACACTGAAGCTTTCTTT.

This clone has only a few counts. The chain recombines TRBV6-6 with TRBJ1-5; TRBD1 is a possible D gene (5 bases). Germline CDR1 is MNHNY and CDR2 is SVGAGI (reference sequence). This CDR3 has 13 amino acids. Trimming cost V 6 bases and J 7 bases, with 13 bases left between them. The CDR3 region is CASRQVPGQPQHF. The DNA for the CDR3 is TGTGCCAGCAGACAGGTGCCAGGCCAGCCCCAGCATTTT.

V usage is TRBV6-5 and J usage is TRBJ2-7, with 9 bases aligning to TRBD2. This CDR3 spans 14 amino acids. Trimming cost V 5 bases and J 2 bases; bases outside gene matches: 4. Germline V lookup: CDR1 MNHEY, CDR2 SVGAGI. The CDR3 nucleotides read TGTGCCAGCAGTAACGCGGGGGGGGCCTACGAGCAGTACTTC. This translates into CASSNAGGAYEQYF.

V gene TRBV25-1 combines with J gene TRBJ1-1; TRBD1 might be the D (6 bases). This CDR3 is built from 16 residues. From germline, CDR1 is MGHDK and CDR2 SYGVNS. The V end was cut by 5 bases, the J end by 1 base, with 17 bases between. The CDR3 DNA is TGTGCCAGCAGTCCTTCTCCGGGACAAGCGAACACTGAAGCTTTCTTT. Amino acid sequence: CASSPSPGQANTEAFF.